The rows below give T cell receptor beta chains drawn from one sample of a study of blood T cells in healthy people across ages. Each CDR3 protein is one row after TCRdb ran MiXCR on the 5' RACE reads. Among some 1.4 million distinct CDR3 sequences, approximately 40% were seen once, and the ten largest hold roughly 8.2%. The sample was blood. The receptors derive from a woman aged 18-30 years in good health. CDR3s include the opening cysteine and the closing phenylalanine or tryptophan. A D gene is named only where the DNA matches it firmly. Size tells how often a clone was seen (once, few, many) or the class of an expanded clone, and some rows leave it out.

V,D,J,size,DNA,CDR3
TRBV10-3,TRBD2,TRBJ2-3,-,TGTGCCGTAACAGCCGAGGCTAGCGGTACAGATACGCAGTATTTT,CAVTAEASGTDTQYF
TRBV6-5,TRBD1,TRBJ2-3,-,TGTGCCAGCAGTTACTCTTCCGTGACAGGGAATAGAGATACGCAGTATTTT,CASSYSSVTGNRDTQYF
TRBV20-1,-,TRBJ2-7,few,TGCAGTGCTTACAGCGTTAACTCCTACGAGCAGTACTTC,CSAYSVNSYEQYF
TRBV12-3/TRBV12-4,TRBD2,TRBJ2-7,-,TGTGCCAGCAGCGCCCTAGTTGGTAGCGGGCCTGGGGCCTACGAGCAGTACTTC,CASSALVGSGPGAYEQYF
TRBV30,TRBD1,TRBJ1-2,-,TGTGCCTGGAGGACAGGGGTGAGCTATGGCTACACCTTC,CAWRTGVSYGYTF
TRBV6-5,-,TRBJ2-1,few,TGTGCCAGCAGTTTTCTAGATCCTTATGAGCAGTTCTTC,CASSFLDPYEQFF
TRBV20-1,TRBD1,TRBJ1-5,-,TGCAGTGCCGCCCAGGGGGCAGGGCAGCCCCAGCATTTT,CSAAQGAGQPQHF
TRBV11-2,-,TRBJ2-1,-,TGTGCCAGCAGCTTAGATCAACCAGCGGGTACCTACAATGAGCAGTTCTTC,CASSLDQPAGTYNEQFF
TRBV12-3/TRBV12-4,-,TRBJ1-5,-,TGTGCCAGCAGTTTATTCGGGTCAGGGGTTTATCAGCCCCAGCATTTT,CASSLFGSGVYQPQHF
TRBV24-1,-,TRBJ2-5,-,TGTGCCACCAACAATGGGGGGCAAGAGACCCAGTACTTC,CATNNGGQETQYF
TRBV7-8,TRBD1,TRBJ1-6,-,TGTGCCAGCAGCTCGACAGGGGTCGGGAATTCACCCCTCCACTTT,CASSSTGVGNSPLHF
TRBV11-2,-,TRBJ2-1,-,TGTGCCAGCAGCTTAAACGGCTATGAGCAGTTCTTC,CASSLNGYEQFF
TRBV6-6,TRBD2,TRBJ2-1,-,TGTGCCAGCAGTGTGACTAGCGGGGGGAGGAGGAATGAGCAGTTCTTC,CASSVTSGGRRNEQFF
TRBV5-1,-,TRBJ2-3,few,TGCGCCAGCAGCCCAGGGGACGGCCGCACAGATACGCAGTATTTT,CASSPGDGRTDTQYF
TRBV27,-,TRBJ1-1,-,TGTGCCAGCAGCCCCCTGGGCAGGGGTGCTGAAGCTTTCTTT,CASSPLGRGAEAFF
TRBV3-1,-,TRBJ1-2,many,TGTGCCAGCAGCCAGGGGACCTATGGCTACACCTTC,CASSQGTYGYTF
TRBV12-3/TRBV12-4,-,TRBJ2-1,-,TGTGCCAGCAGTTTTACCCTTACACTCCACCCAGGCAATGAGCAGTTCTTC,CASSFTLTLHPGNEQFF
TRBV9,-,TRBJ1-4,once,TGTGCCAGCAGCGTAGCTTGGTTGGGGCGTGAAAAACTGTTTTTT,CASSVAWLGREKLFF
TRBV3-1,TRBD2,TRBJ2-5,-,TGTGTCAGCAGCCAAGGCGCGCTAGCGGGAGGGGTAGAGACCCAGTACTTC,CVSSQGALAGGVETQYF
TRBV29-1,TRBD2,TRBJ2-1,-,TGCAGCGACTTCACCGGGACTAGCGGGAGGGGTGAGCAGTTCTTC,CSDFTGTSGRGEQFF
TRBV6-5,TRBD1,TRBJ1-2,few,TGTGCCAGCAGTTACCTCGGACAGGTCGGAAACTATGGCTACACCTTC,CASSYLGQVGNYGYTF
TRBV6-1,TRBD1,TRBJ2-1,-,TGTGCCAGCAGGCCGATGACAGGGTACTCCTACAATGAGCAGTTCTTC,CASRPMTGYSYNEQFF
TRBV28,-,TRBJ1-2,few,TGTGCCAGCCGGGGGATCAACGACTATGGCTACACCTTC,CASRGINDYGYTF
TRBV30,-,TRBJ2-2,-,TGTGCCTGGGCAACAGAGAACACCGGGGAGCTGTTTTTT,CAWATENTGELFF
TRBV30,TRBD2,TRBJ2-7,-,TGTGCCTGGACTAGCGGGGCCTACGAGCAGTCCTTC,CAWTSGAYEQSF
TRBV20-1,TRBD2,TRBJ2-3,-,TGCAGTGCTAGAGAAATGGCGGGGGTATGGTCGCAGTATTTT,CSAREMAGVWSQYF
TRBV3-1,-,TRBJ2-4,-,TGTGCCAGCAGCCAATGGGGGGAGGCGAACATTCAGTACTTC,CASSQWGEANIQYF
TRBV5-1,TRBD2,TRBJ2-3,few,TGTGCCAGCAGCTCGGCCGGGACTAGCGGGAGTCGGGGCACAGATACGCAGTATTTT,CASSSAGTSGSRGTDTQYF
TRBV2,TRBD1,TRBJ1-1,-,TGTGCCAGCAATCTAATGACAGGGGGTTACACTGAAGCTTTCTTT,CASNLMTGGYTEAFF
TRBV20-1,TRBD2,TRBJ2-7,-,TGCAGTGCTAGATATGGACTAGCGGGCGAGCAGTACTTC,CSARYGLAGEQYF
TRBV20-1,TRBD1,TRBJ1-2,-,TGCAGTGCCCCCGTAGGGGGCGACTATGGCTACACCTTC,CSAPVGGDYGYTF
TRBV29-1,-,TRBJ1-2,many,TGCAGCGTTGAAGGATTGGGGGCAAAAAGTCAGGATGGCTACACCTTC,CSVEGLGAKSQDGYTF
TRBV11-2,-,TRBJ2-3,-,TGTGCCAGCACCGGACAGGTCGGGGGGTTAAGCACAGATACGCAGTATTTT,CASTGQVGGLSTDTQYF